The TCR beta chain under discussion was sequenced for a study of vaccination effects on CD4 cells after COVID-19. Study overall: Post-vaccine specimens arrived a median 72 days past the second dose.

Under the ViraFEST assay, PBMC were stimulated with viral peptide pools so that antigen-specific CD4+ T cells expanded. Sequencing was performed afterwards. When less than 12 days of culture had elapsed, CD4+ T cells were isolated. Either the mRNA-1273 or the BNT162b2 vaccine was given to participants as two doses. Half the medium was swapped for IL-2 medium on days 3 and 7. Concerning this clone: Its antigen remains unidentified.

The CDR3 contains 19 residues. CDR1 is LGHNA, CDR2 YSLEER, per germline. V gave up 0 bases and J gave up 8 bases; unmatched junction bases: 14. Using immunoSEQ multiplex PCR, the repertoire was profiled, and TCRdb retains in-frame clones only, with some absent. The table lists about 64,000 clones, about 73% of them singletons. The sequence was collected from a human donor who received a COVID-19 vaccine. The chain couples TRBV4-3 to TRBJ2-1; 12 positions match TRBD2. Source: CD4+ T cells from PBMCs cultured with HCoV-OC43 spike peptides, taken after COVID-19 vaccination. The subset: HCoV-OC43 spike overlapping peptide pool stimulation. Here the CDR3 DNA reads TGCGCCAGCAGCCAAGATCGGGATTCTAGCGGGGGGGTAAGGGATGAGCAGTTCTTC. It translates to CASSQDRDSSGGVRDEQFF.